This T cell receptor (beta chain) came from a study of CD8 T cells in Susac syndrome. Healthy donors, matched for age and sex, constituted the control group. Bulk CD8+ and CD4+ cells came from magnetic negative isolation; CD8+ TEMRA by FACS. The CDR3 is 15 amino acids. CDR1 is SQVTM, CDR2 ANQGSEA, per germline. V trimming: 0 bases; J trimming: 5 bases; junction bases outside the gene matches: 6. The RNA, 0.5 to 1 ug, was put through reverse transcription using random hexamers. A multiplex approach, immunoSEQ multiplex PCR, amplified TCR beta CDR3 across 54 Vbeta and 13 Jbeta. MiXCR, applied by TCRdb to the immunoSEQ multiplex PCR reads, yields one record per CDR3 protein. The table lists more than 110,000 distinct CDR3 sequences, 94% of them singletons, with about 0.26% in the top ten.

The chain recombines TRBV29-1 with TRBJ2-1; 8 nucleotides line up with TRBD2. Sequencing input: CD8+ T cells from PBMCs. The sequence was obtained from a human donor in good health. Here the CDR3 DNA reads TGCAGCGTTGAAGAGGGGACTAGAGACGACAATGAGCAGTTCTTC. Its protein is CSVEEGTRDDNEQFF.